The clone carrying this T cell receptor beta chain was seen a handful of times. The antigen remains unidentified. Germline V gene data show CDR1 as MNHEY and CDR2 as SVGAGI. This CDR3 region has 16 residues. With 6 bases clipped from V and 4 bases from J, the junction kept 10 bases outside the gene matches. The sample originates from a study of T cell repertoires in cytomegalovirus infection. Study-level points and caveats: Identification of carriers of CMV plus the relevant HLA was performed using cumulative public TCR beta family frequency.

TCRdb reanalysed the reads using MiXCR and keeps one entry per CDR3 protein. The sample consists of 800,000 to 950,000 distinct CDR3 sequences, approximately 29% of them appearing once. The clonotype originates from a human donor in good health (CMV status not recorded). Some clones in this sample may be carry-over from other donors' samples. The starting material was cultured CD8+ T cells from PBMCs, obtained from culture after CMV antigen stimulation. The chain recombines TRBV6-5 with TRBJ2-2; 8 bases agree with TRBD2. For the CDR3, the DNA is TGTGCCAGCAGGATCACCTGGCTAGCGGGCACCGGGGAGCTGTTTTTT. Encoded protein: CASRITWLAGTGELFF.